Below, one TCR beta chain is given with its context. Its specificity is unknown. Clones were sequenced by immunoSEQ multiplex PCR, and TCRdb holds only the in-frame ones, with some missing. Of fewer than 15,000 clones listed, 85% to 95% were seen once; the top ten hold 1.1%. The regulatory T cell sort gate was CD4+CD25hiCD127low/negative. The data were obtained in a study of B cell selection in AIRE deficiency. Whole-study results and caveats: Healthy Tconv contained approximately 37% of shared healthy Treg sequences; only TCRbeta sequenced. Shared Treg sequences had shorter CDR3s, biased toward rearrangements with few non-templated insertions.

The trim removed 5 bases at V and 6 bases at J, leaving 6 bases unmatched. Germline lookup yields CDR1 SEHNR and CDR2 FQNEAQ (reference sequence). CDR3 size: 15 residues. The source of this sequence is a human donor with AIRE deficiency. This chain connects TRBV7-9 to TRBJ2-1; 11 nucleotides align to TRBD2. Sequenced material: Tregs sorted from PBMCs. CDR3 DNA: TGTGCCAGCAGCCCTACTAGCGGGAGTCGCAATGAGCAGTTCTTC. Protein: CASSPTSGSRNEQFF.